This TCR beta chain was observed in a study of blood T cell repertoires in COVID-19. Across the study: Acute-phase and convalescent COVID-19 samples originated in the United States, Italy and Spain. In each case, the material was cDNA or gDNA derived from T cells, B-cell-depleted T cells, or PBMCs.

Germline V lookup: CDR1 GTSNPN, CDR2 SVGIG (reference sequence). V lost 3 bases and J 5 bases, leaving 10 bases between the germline ends. The CDR3 loop spans 12 amino acids. Study processing details: Counts of nucleated cells, estimated from reference gene primer amplification, were obtained. Sequencing used immunoSEQ multiplex PCR; TCRdb keeps in-frame clones, though not all of them. D and trimming were read from the DNA, whereas the V and J calls and clone size are those reported in that table. The sample shows 110,000 to 150,000 clones, around 80% of them seen only once. Sequencing was performed on peripheral blood. This receptor was identified in an older woman with acute or convalescent COVID-19. The rearrangement links TRBV30 to TRBJ1-2; D ambiguous. The CDR3 DNA follows: TGTGCCTGGAGGCTGGGCGGGTATGGCTACACCTTC. Residues: CAWRLGGYGYTF.